Shown below are 10 T cell receptor beta chains from a single sample sequenced in a study of shared clonotypes between healthy human individuals. Measured with immunoSEQ multiplex PCR; TCRdb has only the in-frame clones, and not every one. The sample contains over 95,000 clones, around 47% of which appear only once. Input material: PBMCs. All receptors derive from a woman aged 40 to 50 in good health. Some clones in this sample may be carry-over from other donors' samples.

The rearrangement uses TRBV29-1 and TRBJ2-7; TRBD1 agrees at 9 bases. V dropped 0 bases and J dropped 7; count of bases not matched to a gene: 10. The CDR3 length is 15 residues. Germline lookup yields CDR1 SQVTM and CDR2 ANQGSEA. DNA of the CDR3: TGCAGCGTTGAAGATCGGGGGACAGGGTCCTGTGAGCAGTACTTC. It encodes CSVEDRGTGSCEQYF.

The chain links TRBV27 to TRBJ1-1, with TRBD1 as a possible D gene (5 bases). The germline V gene has CDR1 MNHEY and CDR2 SMNVEV (reference sequence). Trimming shortened V by 2 bases and J by 5 bases, and 15 bases separated the two germline ends. The length of the CDR3 is 15 residues. The CDR3 sequence: CASSLGWAEGTEAFF. The CDR3 nucleotides are TGTGCCAGCAGTTTAGGTTGGGCGGAGGGGACTGAAGCTTTCTTT.

In regard to this clone: It is likely a read error: a sequence one base away is far more abundant. The V call is TRBV6-5, the J call TRBJ2-7, with 8 bases lining up with TRBD1. CDR3 length: 13 amino acids. V gave up 5 bases and J gave up 6 bases; unmatched junction bases: 6. CDR1 is MNHEY, CDR2 SVGAGI, per germline. Here the CDR3 reads CASSRTTGVEQYF. The CDR3 nucleotides read TGTGCCAGCAGTCGAACGACAGGGGTCGAGCAGTACTTC.

Many counts were recorded for this clone. The rearrangement links TRBV2 to TRBJ2-7; D ambiguous. Germline CDR1 reads SNHLY; CDR2 reads FYNNEI. This CDR3 has 12 amino acids. V lost 0 bases and J lost 8, with 8 bases in between. The CDR3 nucleotides read TGTGCCAGCAGTGAAGCGCTCGGACAGCAGTACTTC. It translates to CASSEALGQQYF.

This clone has ten or more counts. CDR3 sequence: CSVSGNMNTEAFF. CDR3 sequence (DNA): TGCAGCGTCTCGGGGAACATGAACACTGAAGCTTTCTTT. The V and J genes are TRBV29-1 and TRBJ1-1; D remains ambiguous. Trimming left V 6 bases short and J 0 bases short, with 11 bases between. This CDR3 region has 13 residues. Germline V lookup: CDR1 SQVTM, CDR2 ANQGSEA.

This chain uses TRBV6-6 with TRBJ1-5; D unclear. The V end was cut by 3 bases, the J end by 5 bases, with 8 bases between. The CDR3 has 13 residues. Germline V gives CDR1 MNHNY, CDR2 SVGAGI (reference sequence). CDR3 loop: CASSYTVYQPQHF. The DNA of the CDR3 is TGTGCCAGCAGTTATACAGTCTATCAGCCCCAGCATTTT.

This rearrangement joins TRBV2 to TRBJ2-1; 12 bases align to TRBD2. CDR3 length: 17 residues. J lost 0 bases, V lost 5 bases, and 5 bases had no gene match. Germline CDR1 is SNHLY and CDR2 is FYNNEI. CDR3 loop: CASSPRTSGASYNEQFF. The CDR3 DNA follows: TGTGCCAGCAGTCCTCGGACTAGCGGGGCCTCCTACAATGAGCAGTTCTTC.

This clone was picked up one time. Only one base separates this from a far larger clonotype, so it likely reflects a read error. No conserved phenylalanine or tryptophan ends this CDR3, so it is likely a read error. The chain carries TRBV7-8 and TRBJ2-7; a weak D match, TRBD1 (6 bases). Germline-derived CDR1 and CDR2 are SGHVS and FQNEAQ. The CDR3 runs 14 residues. The V end was cut by 2 bases, the J end by 0 bases, with 8 bases between. The CDR3 nucleotides are TGTGCCAGCAGCTTACAGGGGAGCTCCTACGAGCAGTACCTC. Translation gives CASSLQGSSYEQYL.

In its sample, this clone was seen a few times. V gene TRBV5-4 combines with J gene TRBJ2-7, with 10 bases matching TRBD2. CDR3 length equals 15 residues. Germline V gene sequence: CDR1 SGHNT, CDR2 YYREEE (reference sequence). Germline trimming cut 4 bases from V and 6 bases from J; bases unmatched to any gene: 10. CDR3 residues: CASSPPGLASREQYF. DNA for the CDR3: TGTGCCAGCAGCCCTCCGGGACTAGCGTCGCGCGAGCAGTACTTC. Together with reference TRBV5-4 and TRBJ2-7, the CDR3 gives the full variable domain: ETGVTQSPTHLIKTRGQQVTLRCSSQSGHNTVSWYQQALGQGPQFIFQYYREEENGRGNFPPRFSGLQFPNYSSELNVNALELDDSALYLCASSPPGLASREQYFGPGTRLTVT.

By proportion, this clone is medium-sized. The gene calls are TRBV2 and TRBJ1-1, with TRBD1 as a possible D gene (6 bases). CDR3 length equals 14 residues. In germline, CDR1 is SNHLY, CDR2 FYNNEI. V was pared by 5 bases and J by 8 bases, with 18 bases between. The CDR3 DNA is TGTGCCAGCAGTAAAGAAACAGGGAGTAGGGAAGCTTTCTTT. Its protein product is CASSKETGSREAFF.